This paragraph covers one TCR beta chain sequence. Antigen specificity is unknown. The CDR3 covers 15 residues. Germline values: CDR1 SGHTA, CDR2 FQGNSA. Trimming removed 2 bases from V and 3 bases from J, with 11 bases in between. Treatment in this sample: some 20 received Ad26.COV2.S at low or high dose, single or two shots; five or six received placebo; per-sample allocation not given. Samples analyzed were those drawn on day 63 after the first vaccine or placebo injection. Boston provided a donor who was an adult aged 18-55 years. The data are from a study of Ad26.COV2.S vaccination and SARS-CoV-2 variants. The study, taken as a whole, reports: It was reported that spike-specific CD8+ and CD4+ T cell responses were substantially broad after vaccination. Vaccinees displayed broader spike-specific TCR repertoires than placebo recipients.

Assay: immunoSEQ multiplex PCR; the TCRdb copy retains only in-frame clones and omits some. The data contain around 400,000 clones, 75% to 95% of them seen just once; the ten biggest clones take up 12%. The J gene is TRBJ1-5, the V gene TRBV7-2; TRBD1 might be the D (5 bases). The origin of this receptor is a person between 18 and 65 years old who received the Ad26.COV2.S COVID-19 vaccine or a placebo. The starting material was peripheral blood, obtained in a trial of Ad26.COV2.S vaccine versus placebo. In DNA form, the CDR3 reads TGTGCCAGCAGCTTATCAGCAGGGCCCAATCAGCCCCAGCATTTT. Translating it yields CASSLSAGPNQPQHF.